One TCR beta chain is described in this entry. Germline and junction disagree at one end, which may indicate a read error. The data were obtained in a study of tumor-infiltrating lymphocytes in primary liver carcinoma. Reverse transcription of 500 to 650 ng total RNA with a constant-region primer produced TCR beta cDNA. Generation of the TCR beta libraries relied on three nested multiplex PCR rounds using slightly modified ARM-PCR. TRBV1-TRBV30 forward primers paired with a C-beta reverse primer drove the first two PCR rounds, roughly 9 cycles each. TCRdb called the multiplex PCR reads again in MiXCR, with one record for every CDR3 protein. The sample yields about 100,000 distinct CDR3 sequences, under 70% seen once. The CDR3 totals 13 residues. Germline V CDR1 and CDR2: MDHEN, SYDVKM. Unsorted bulk tissue, roughly 20-33 mg of it, served as the source for co-extraction of RNA and DNA.

The genes are TRBV28 and TRBJ1-5; D gene uncertain. Source material: liver tumor tissue from sampling region 2. Sample subset: tumor region T2, inferior pole. The TCR comes from a woman aged 60-75 years with primary liver carcinoma and hepatitis B virus infection. The CDR3 sequence: CATSRTVRQPQHF. As DNA, the CDR3 is TGTGCCACCAGTCGGACGGTGAGGCAGCCCCAGCATTTT. The variable domain in full, with the rest retrieved from reference TRBV28 and TRBJ1-5, is DVKVTQSSRYLVKRTGEKVFLECVQDMDHENMFWYRQDPGLGLRLIYFSYDVKMKEKGDIPEGYSVSREKKERFSLILESASTNQTSMYLCATSRTVRQPQHFGDGTRLSIL.